This T cell receptor (beta chain) originates from a study of blood T cell repertoires in COVID-19. The wider study: Specimens from acute and convalescent COVID-19 originated in the United States, Italy and Spain. The cDNA or gDNA used as material had been derived from T cells, B-cell-depleted T cells, or PBMCs.

Original processing methods: It was from reference gene primer amplification that nucleated cell counts were estimated. Clones were read by immunoSEQ multiplex PCR, and TCRdb kept only the in-frame ones, dropping some. Clone size and the V and J calls come from that table; the DNA yielded D and trimming. The table records more than 350,000 clones, 85% to 90% of them present only once. This CDR3 contains 18 residues. Trimming at V came to 3 bases and at J to 0 bases, leaving 6 bases not matched to a gene. Per germline, CDR1 LNHDA and CDR2 SQIVND (reference sequence). Two negative PCRs, clearance, or symptom resolution were required of recovered Cohort 3 donors.

The genes are TRBV19 and TRBJ2-7, with 15 bases lining up with TRBD2. Source material: PBMCs or T cells enriched from blood (not recorded which). This clonotype was sampled from a man in his late teens or twenties who had recovered from COVID-19. In nucleotides, the CDR3 is TGTGCCAGTAGTATCGGGACTAGCGGGGGGACCCGCTCCTACGAGCAGTACTTC. Residues: CASSIGTSGGTRSYEQYF.